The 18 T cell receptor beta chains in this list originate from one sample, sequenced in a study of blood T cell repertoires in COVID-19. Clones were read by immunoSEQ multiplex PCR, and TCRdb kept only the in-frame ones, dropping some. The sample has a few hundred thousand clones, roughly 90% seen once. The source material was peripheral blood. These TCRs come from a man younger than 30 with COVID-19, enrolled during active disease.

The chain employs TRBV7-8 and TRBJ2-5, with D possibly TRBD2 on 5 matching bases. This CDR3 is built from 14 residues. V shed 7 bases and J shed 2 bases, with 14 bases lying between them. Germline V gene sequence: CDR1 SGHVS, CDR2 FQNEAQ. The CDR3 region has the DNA TGTGCCAGCAAACAAAGGGAGACTCAAGAGACCCAGTACTTC. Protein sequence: CASKQRETQETQYF.

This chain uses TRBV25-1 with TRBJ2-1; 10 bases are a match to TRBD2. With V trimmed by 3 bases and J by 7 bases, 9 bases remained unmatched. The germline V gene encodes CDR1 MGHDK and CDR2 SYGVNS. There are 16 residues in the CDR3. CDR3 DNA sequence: TGTGCCAGCAGTGATTCGCTCGGTAGCGGGGGGAATGAGCAGTTCTTC. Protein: CASSDSLGSGGNEQFF.

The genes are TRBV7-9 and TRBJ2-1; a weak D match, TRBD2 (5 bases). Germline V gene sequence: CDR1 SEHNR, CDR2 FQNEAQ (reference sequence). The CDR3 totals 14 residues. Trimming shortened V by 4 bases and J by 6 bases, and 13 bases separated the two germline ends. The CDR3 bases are TGTGCCAGCAGCTCTACGGGGTTCGGCAATGAGCAGTTCTTC. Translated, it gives CASSSTGFGNEQFF.

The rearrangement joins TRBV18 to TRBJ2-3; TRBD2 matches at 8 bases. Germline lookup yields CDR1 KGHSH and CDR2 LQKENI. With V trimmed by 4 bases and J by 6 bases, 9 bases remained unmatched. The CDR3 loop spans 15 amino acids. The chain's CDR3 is CASSLGTRGADTQYF. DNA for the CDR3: TGTGCCAGCTCACTGGGGACTAGAGGGGCGGATACGCAGTATTTT.

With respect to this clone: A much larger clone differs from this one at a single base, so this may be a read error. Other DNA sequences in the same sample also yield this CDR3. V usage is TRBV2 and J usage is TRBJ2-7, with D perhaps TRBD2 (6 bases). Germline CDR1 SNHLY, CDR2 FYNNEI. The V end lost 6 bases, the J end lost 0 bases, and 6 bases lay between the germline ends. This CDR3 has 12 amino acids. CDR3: CASRGGSYEQYF. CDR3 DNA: TGTGCCAGCAGGGGGGGCTCCTACGAGCAGTACTTC.

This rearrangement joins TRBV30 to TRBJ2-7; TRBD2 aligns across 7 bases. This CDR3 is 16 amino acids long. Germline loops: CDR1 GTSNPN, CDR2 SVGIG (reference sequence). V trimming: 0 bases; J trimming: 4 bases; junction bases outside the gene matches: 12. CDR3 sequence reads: CAWSVGSGGGPYEQYF. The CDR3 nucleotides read TGTGCCTGGAGTGTAGGGTCGGGGGGAGGGCCGTACGAGCAGTACTTC.

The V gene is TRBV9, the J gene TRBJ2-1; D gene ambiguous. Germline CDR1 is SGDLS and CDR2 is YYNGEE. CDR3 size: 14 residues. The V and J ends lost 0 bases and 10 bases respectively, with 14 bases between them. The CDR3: CASSVENYPWEQFF. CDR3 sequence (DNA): TGTGCCAGCAGCGTAGAAAACTATCCTTGGGAGCAGTTCTTC.

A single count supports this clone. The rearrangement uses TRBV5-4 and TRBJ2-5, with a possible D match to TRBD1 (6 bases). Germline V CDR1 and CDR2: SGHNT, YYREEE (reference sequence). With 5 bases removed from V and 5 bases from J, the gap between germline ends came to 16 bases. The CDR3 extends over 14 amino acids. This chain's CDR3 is CASSFGQGLETQYF. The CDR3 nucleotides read TGTGCCAGCAGTTTCGGGCAGGGGCTTGAGACCCAGTACTTC.

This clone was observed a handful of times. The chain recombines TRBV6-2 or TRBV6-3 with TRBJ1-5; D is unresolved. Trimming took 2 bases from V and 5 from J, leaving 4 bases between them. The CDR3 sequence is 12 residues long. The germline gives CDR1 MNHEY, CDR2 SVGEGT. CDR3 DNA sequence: TGTGCCAGCAGTTACCTTGATCAGCCCCAGCATTTT. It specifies CASSYLDQPQHF.

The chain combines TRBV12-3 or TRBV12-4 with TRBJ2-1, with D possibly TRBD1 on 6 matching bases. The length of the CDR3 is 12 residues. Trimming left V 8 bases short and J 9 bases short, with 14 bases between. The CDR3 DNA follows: TGTGCCAGCGACGATTCAGGGGTTGAGCAGTTCTTC. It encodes CASDDSGVEQFF.

The CDR3 region has the DNA TGCAGCGTCCTCCAGGGGGTTGCGAACACCGGGGAGCTGTTTTTT. The encoded protein is CSVLQGVANTGELFF. V usage is TRBV29-1 and J usage is TRBJ2-2, with 7 bases lining up with TRBD1. The CDR3 runs to 15 residues. Germline loops: CDR1 SQVTM, CDR2 ANQGSEA. With 6 bases clipped from V and 0 bases from J, the junction kept 7 bases outside the gene matches.

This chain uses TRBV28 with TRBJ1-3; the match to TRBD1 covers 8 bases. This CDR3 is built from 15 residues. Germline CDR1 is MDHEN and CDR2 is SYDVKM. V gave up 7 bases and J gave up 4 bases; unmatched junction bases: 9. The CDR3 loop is CASIKQGASGNTIYF. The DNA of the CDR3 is TGTGCCAGCATCAAGCAGGGGGCCTCAGGAAACACCATATATTTT.

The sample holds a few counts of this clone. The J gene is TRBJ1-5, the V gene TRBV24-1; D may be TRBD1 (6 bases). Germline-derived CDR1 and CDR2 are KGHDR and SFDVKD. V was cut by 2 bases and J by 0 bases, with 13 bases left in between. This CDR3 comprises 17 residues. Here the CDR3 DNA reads TGTGCCACCAGTGATTCCTCACAGGGTGATAGCAATCAGCCCCAGCATTTT. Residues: CATSDSSQGDSNQPQHF.

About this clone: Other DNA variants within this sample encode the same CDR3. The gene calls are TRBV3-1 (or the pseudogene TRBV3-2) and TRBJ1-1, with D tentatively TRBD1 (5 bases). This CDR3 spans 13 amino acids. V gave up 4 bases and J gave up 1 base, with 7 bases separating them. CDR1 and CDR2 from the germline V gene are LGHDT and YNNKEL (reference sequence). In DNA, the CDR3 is TGTGCCAGCAGCCTTCAGGGGAACACTGAAGCTTTCTTT. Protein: CASSLQGNTEAFF.

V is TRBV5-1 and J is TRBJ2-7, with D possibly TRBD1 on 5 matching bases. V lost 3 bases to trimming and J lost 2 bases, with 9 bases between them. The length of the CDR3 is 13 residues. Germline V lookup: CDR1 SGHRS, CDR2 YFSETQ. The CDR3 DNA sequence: TGCGCCAGCAGCTCACAGGAGACCTACGAGCAGTACTTC. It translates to CASSSQETYEQYF.

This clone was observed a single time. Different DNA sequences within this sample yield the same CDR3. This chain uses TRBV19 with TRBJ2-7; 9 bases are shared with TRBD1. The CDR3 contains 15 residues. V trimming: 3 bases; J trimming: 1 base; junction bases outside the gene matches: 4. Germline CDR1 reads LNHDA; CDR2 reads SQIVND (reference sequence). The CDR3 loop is CASSIAGTGSYEQYF. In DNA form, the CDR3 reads TGTGCCAGTAGTATTGCTGGGACAGGGTCCTACGAGCAGTACTTC. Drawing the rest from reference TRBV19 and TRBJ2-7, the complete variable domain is DGGITQSPKYLFRKEGQNVTLSCEQNLNHDAMYWYRQDPGQGLRLIYYSQIVNDFQKGDIAEGYSVSREKKESFPLTVTSAQKNPTAFYLCASSIAGTGSYEQYFGPGTRLTVT.

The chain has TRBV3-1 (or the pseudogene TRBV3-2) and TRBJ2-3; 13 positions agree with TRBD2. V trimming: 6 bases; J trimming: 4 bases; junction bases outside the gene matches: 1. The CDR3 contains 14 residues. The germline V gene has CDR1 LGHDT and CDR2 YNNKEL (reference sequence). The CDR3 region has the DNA TGTGCCAGCAGGACTAGCGGGGGGCCAGATACGCAGTATTTT. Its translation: CASRTSGGPDTQYF.

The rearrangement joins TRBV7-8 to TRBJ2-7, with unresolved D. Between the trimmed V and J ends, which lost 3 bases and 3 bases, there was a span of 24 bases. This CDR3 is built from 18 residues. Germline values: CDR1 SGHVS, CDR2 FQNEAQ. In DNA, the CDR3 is TGTGCCAGCAGCTTTTCTCTCAATGGGCTACCACGATACTACGAGCAGTACTTC. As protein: CASSFSLNGLPRYYEQYF.